The T cell receptor beta chain under discussion was sequenced for a study of vaccination effects on CD4 cells after COVID-19. After about 10 days in culture, the CD4+ T cells were isolated. Everyone in the study got two shots of either the BNT162b2 or mRNA-1273 vaccine. Of note for this clone: No antigen is known for it.

Assay used: immunoSEQ multiplex PCR; TCRdb lists only in-frame clones, some missing. The table includes 72,000 or so clones, 74% detected once. The clonotype was recovered from a human donor who received a COVID-19 vaccine. The sample here was CD4+ T cells from PBMCs cultured without peptide, taken after COVID-19 vaccination.

The CDR3, as DNA: TGCGCCAGCAGCCTTCGGGAAGAGACCCAGTACTTC. Its translation is CASSLREETQYF. This chain links TRBV5-1 with TRBJ2-5; D is unresolved. Germline values: CDR1 SGHRS, CDR2 YFSETQ. V was cut by 4 bases and J by 3 bases, with 7 bases left in between. This CDR3 spans 12 amino acids.